This paragraph covers one T cell receptor (beta chain) sequence. This sample stems from a study of shared T cell receptors in the human thymus. The assay was immunoSEQ multiplex PCR, and TCRdb's table has in-frame clones only and misses some. There are roughly 500,000 clones in the sample; 78% occur only once, and around 0.013% lies in the top ten. The CDR3 spans 15 residues. V lost 2 bases, J lost 5 bases, and 7 bases stayed unmatched. CDR1 and CDR2 (germline): MNHEY, SMNVEV (reference sequence). The same data also went into a second study, on human thymus T cells. That paper states: Resections removed during corrective heart surgery provided the thymus tissue used. Apparent skewing of V and J gene usage characterized both thymic and blood repertoires. Unrelated individuals had highly overlapping thymic repertoires, as reported in related research.

J is TRBJ2-7 and V is TRBV27, with 9 bases matching TRBD1. Sequencing was carried out using thymocytes. The receptor was isolated from a boy younger than two with a congenital heart defect. The CDR3 here is CASSLGGTGIHEQYF. CDR3 in DNA: TGTGCCAGCAGTTTAGGGGGGACAGGGATCCACGAGCAGTACTTC.